This T cell receptor (beta chain) was recorded in a study of beta chain features in type 1 diabetes. The study's findings and limits: In all four CD4+ subsets, TCRB CDR3 length was significantly, moderately reduced in type 1 diabetes. Compared to healthy donors, patients appeared to have naive, central memory and Treg TCRB repertoires that were more alike.

This CDR3 region has 14 residues. The V end lost 2 bases, the J end lost 5 bases, and 11 bases lay between the germline ends. Per germline, CDR1 WSHSY and CDR2 SAAADI. What was sequenced were expressed TCRB transcripts, since all of the isolated RNA had been reverse transcribed. About 3.57 million reads per sample were averaged for naive, central memory and regulatory samples. The method was immunoSEQ multiplex PCR; TCRdb's version includes in-frame clones alone and lacks a portion of them. The data contain a few hundred thousand clones, about 9.3% of them singletons. Cells sorted by CD45RO/CCR7/CD25/CD127/CD95/CD27 comprised CD4+ naive, central memory, regulatory and stem cell-like memory cells. In its sample, this clone was seen a few times. Its antigen is currently unknown.

The receptor was isolated from a woman aged 18-35 years in good health. The chain links TRBV10-2 to TRBJ2-3; maybe TRBD2 (6 bases). Sequenced input: naive CD4+ T cells from blood. Here the CDR3 reads CASSENPGVDTQYF. CDR3 coding DNA: TGCGCCAGCAGTGAGAATCCGGGAGTAGATACGCAGTATTTT.